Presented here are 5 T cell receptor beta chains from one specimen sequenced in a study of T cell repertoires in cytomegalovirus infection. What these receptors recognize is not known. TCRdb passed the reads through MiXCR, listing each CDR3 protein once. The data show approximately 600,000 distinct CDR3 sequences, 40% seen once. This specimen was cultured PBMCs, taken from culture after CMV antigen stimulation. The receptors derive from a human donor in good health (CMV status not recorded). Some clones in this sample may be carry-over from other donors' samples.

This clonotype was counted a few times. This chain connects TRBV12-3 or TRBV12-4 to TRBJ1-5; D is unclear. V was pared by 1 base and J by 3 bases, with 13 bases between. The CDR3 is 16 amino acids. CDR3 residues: CASSLGSGEFNQPQHF. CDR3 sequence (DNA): TGTGCCAGCAGTTTAGGATCCGGGGAATTCAATCAGCCCCAGCATTTT.

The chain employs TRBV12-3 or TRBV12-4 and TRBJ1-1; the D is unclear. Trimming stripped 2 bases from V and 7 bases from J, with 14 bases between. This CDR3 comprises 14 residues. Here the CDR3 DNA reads TGTGCCAGCAGTTTACGGACTGAGGCGGATGAAGCTTTCTTT. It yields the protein CASSLRTEADEAFF.

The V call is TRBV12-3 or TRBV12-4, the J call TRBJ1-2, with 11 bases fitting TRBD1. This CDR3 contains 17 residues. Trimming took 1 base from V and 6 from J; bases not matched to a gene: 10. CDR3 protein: CASSLGADRGPKNGYTF. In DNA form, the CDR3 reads TGTGCCAGCAGTTTAGGAGCGGACAGGGGGCCTAAGAATGGCTACACCTTC.

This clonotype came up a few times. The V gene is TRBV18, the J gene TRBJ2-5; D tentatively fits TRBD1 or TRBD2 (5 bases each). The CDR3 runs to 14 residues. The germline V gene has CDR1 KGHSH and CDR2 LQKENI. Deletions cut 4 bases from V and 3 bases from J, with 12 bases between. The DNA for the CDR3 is TGTGCCAGCTCACTTGGGACGAGAGAAGAGACCCAGTACTTC. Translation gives CASSLGTREETQYF.

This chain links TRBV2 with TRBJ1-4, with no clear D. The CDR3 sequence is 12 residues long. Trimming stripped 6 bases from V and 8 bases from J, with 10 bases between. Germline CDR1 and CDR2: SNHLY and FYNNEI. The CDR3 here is CASRIGTEKLFF. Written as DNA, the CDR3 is TGTGCCAGCAGGATCGGAACCGAAAAACTGTTTTTT.